In its sample, the clone carrying this T cell receptor (beta chain) was seen once. This sample is part of a study of a mutant IDH1 vaccine in newly diagnosed glioma. In germline, CDR1 is LNHNV, CDR2 YYDKDF (reference sequence). The CDR3 has 13 amino acids. Profiling relied on immunoSEQ multiplex PCR, and the TCRdb table lists in-frame clones only, not all of them. In the table there are about 66,000 clones, 80% to 90% of which are singletons. Time point denoted: baseline, week 1 (first vaccination visit). Regarding treatment: pre-vaccination baseline after standard-of-care therapy. This TCR came from a man aged 25 to 40 with glioma. The sequencing here drew on PBMCs, taken from a glioma patient treated with radiotherapy, temozolomide or both. The chain has TRBV15 and TRBJ2-5; D call uncertain. The DNA matches TRBJ2-7 better at its end, which makes the J call doubtful. Written as DNA, the CDR3 is TGTGCCACCAGCAGAGATCTCTCCTACGAGCAGTACTTC. Protein product: CATSRDLSYEQYF.